The 27 T cell receptor beta chains below all came from one sample that was sequenced in a study of blood T cell repertoires in COVID-19. TCRdb's table, derived via immunoSEQ multiplex PCR, lists solely in-frame clones and lacks some. This table holds 150,000 to 250,000 clones, roughly four fifths found once. Sequencing was done on a sample of PBMCs or T cells enriched from blood (not recorded which). All receptors derive from a man between 40 and 49 years old who had recovered from COVID-19.

This clone came up once. The rearrangement joins TRBV10-3 to TRBJ2-1; 9 bases are a match to TRBD2. Germline V gene lookup returns CDR1 ENHRY and CDR2 SYGVKD. This CDR3 spans 17 amino acids. Trimming took 0 bases from V and 7 from J; bases not matched to a gene: 10. In nucleotides, the CDR3 is TGTGCCATCAGTGAGTCGCGTAGCCTAGCGGGAAGTAATGAGCAGTTCTTC. Protein product: CAISESRSLAGSNEQFF.

Here the CDR3 DNA reads TGTGCCTGGACCGACGGAGTGACTGAAGCTTTCTTT. Its translation is CAWTDGVTEAFF. This chain uses TRBV30 with TRBJ1-1; D remains ambiguous. CDR3 length: 12 amino acids. Looked up from germline, CDR1 is GTSNPN and CDR2 is SVGIG (reference sequence). The V end was cut by 4 bases, the J end by 5 bases, with 11 bases between. Together with reference TRBV30 and TRBJ1-1, the CDR3 gives the full variable domain: SQTIHQWPATLVQPVGSPLSLECTVEGTSNPNLYWYRQAAGRGLQLLFYSVGIGQISSEVPQNLSASRPQDRQFILSSKKLLLSDSGFYLCAWTDGVTEAFFGQGTRLTVV.

V gene TRBV7-9 combines with J gene TRBJ1-4, with TRBD1 identical over 9 bases. This CDR3 is 16 amino acids long. CDR1 and CDR2 from the germline V gene are SEHNR and FQNEAQ (reference sequence). V dropped 7 bases and J dropped 7; count of bases not matched to a gene: 13. CDR3 sequence reads: CASNLPPGQGSEKLFF. CDR3 DNA sequence: TGTGCCAGCAACCTCCCGCCGGGACAGGGAAGTGAAAAACTGTTTTTT.

The CDR3: CASSLVESSEQYF. DNA of the CDR3: TGTGCCAGCAGCTTAGTTGAGTCAAGTGAGCAGTACTTC. The rearrangement links TRBV11-3 to TRBJ2-7; no definite D call. Trimming left V 1 base short and J 7 bases short, with 11 bases between. This CDR3 comprises 13 residues. Germline V gene data show CDR1 as SGHNT and CDR2 as YENEEA.

The chain links TRBV9 to TRBJ2-2, with D perhaps matching TRBD2 (5 bases). The CDR3 extends over 15 amino acids. CDR1 SGDLS and CDR2 YYNGEE come from the germline V gene. V lost 0 bases and J lost 0, with 6 bases in between. The CDR3 DNA reads TGTGCCAGCAGCGTAGACGGGACGAACACCGGGGAGCTGTTTTTT. Encoded protein: CASSVDGTNTGELFF.

This sequence joins TRBV5-8 and TRBJ2-1; the D is unclear. This CDR3 is built from 14 residues. V lost 0 bases and J lost 7, with 11 bases in between. Germline V gives CDR1 SGHTS, CDR2 YDEGEE. CDR3 sequence: CASSLGLVYNEQFF. Written as DNA, the CDR3 is TGTGCCAGCAGCTTGGGACTGGTATATAATGAGCAGTTCTTC.

The V call is TRBV24-1, the J call TRBJ2-1; no reliable D call. The CDR3 covers 13 residues. Trimming shortened V by 5 bases and J by 2 bases, and 6 bases separated the two germline ends. Germline V CDR1 and CDR2: KGHDR, SFDVKD. CDR3 region: CATSAGPYNEQFF. The DNA of the CDR3 is TGTGCCACCAGTGCCGGTCCCTACAATGAGCAGTTCTTC.

The V gene is TRBV4-1, the J gene TRBJ2-7; 9 nucleotides align to TRBD2. The CDR3 length is 15 residues. V dropped 2 bases and J dropped 2; count of bases not matched to a gene: 4. Germline V CDR1 and CDR2: MGHRA, YSYEKL. In DNA form, the CDR3 reads TGCGCCAGCAGCCAAACTAGCGGGCGTACCTACGAGCAGTACTTC. This sequence encodes CASSQTSGRTYEQYF.

The chain links TRBV19 to TRBJ1-6; 9 bases are a match to TRBD1. The CDR3 is 16 residues long. J lost 8 bases, V lost 5 bases, and 10 bases had no gene match. Germline values: CDR1 LNHDA, CDR2 SQIVND (reference sequence). The CDR3 loop is CASSPRTGAIDSPLHF. As DNA, the CDR3 is TGTGCCAGTAGTCCAAGGACAGGGGCGATTGATTCACCCCTCCACTTT.

V usage is TRBV3-1 (or the pseudogene TRBV3-2) and J usage is TRBJ2-5; D gene unclear. Trimming left V 1 base short and J 4 bases short, with 10 bases between. Germline loops: CDR1 LGHDT, CDR2 YNNKEL (reference sequence). This CDR3 comprises 14 residues. The CDR3 sequence: CASSQVARGETQYF. CDR3 bases: TGTGCCAGCAGCCAAGTGGCTAGAGGAGAGACCCAGTACTTC.

The chain employs TRBV6-5 and TRBJ1-5, with D possibly matching TRBD1 (5 bases). The V gene lost 4 bases and the J gene lost 2 bases, with 6 bases spanning the gap. Germline V gene lookup returns CDR1 MNHEY and CDR2 SVGAGI. The CDR3 has 13 residues. The chain's CDR3 is CASSWGGNQPQHF. The DNA of the CDR3 is TGTGCCAGCAGTTGGGGGGGCAATCAGCCCCAGCATTTT.

This clone was detected once. The chain employs TRBV5-6 and TRBJ2-7; D unresolved. The CDR3 length is 14 residues. CDR1 and CDR2 (germline): SGHDT, YYEEEE. Trimming shortened V by 0 bases and J by 6 bases, and 13 bases separated the two germline ends. The CDR3 protein is CASSLDEVSREQYV. CDR3 DNA: TGTGCCAGCAGCTTGGACGAGGTATCGCGCGAGCAGTACGTC.

This clone has only a few counts. The chain uses TRBV7-2 and TRBJ2-2; 10 bases align to TRBD2. After removal of 5 bases from V and 6 bases from J, the junction contained 18 bases not matched to a gene. Germline assignment: CDR1 SGHTA and CDR2 FQGNSA. This CDR3 comprises 19 residues. CDR3 region: CASSRVSGRLAGDAGELFF. CDR3 nucleotide sequence: TGTGCCAGCAGCCGGGTTAGTGGGAGGCTAGCGGGAGATGCCGGGGAGCTGTTTTTT.

The rearrangement uses TRBV5-4 and TRBJ2-1; 8 positions agree with TRBD2. CDR3 size: 16 residues. V shed 3 bases and J 10 bases; nucleotides not matched to a gene: 15. From germline, CDR1 is SGHNT and CDR2 YYREEE (reference sequence). The chain's CDR3 is CASSSGGLDPAGEQFF. The CDR3 nucleotides read TGTGCCAGCAGCTCGGGGGGGTTGGACCCCGCAGGGGAGCAGTTCTTC.

The J gene is TRBJ2-5, the V gene TRBV19, with TRBD1 matching over 7 bases. Germline V gene data show CDR1 as LNHDA and CDR2 as SQIVND (reference sequence). V lost 5 bases to trimming and J lost 4 bases; unmatched junction nucleotides: 7. The CDR3 spans 14 residues. CDR3 nucleotides: TGTGCCAGTAGTCCCACAGGGGTTCGAGAGACCCAGTACTTC. It is translated as CASSPTGVRETQYF.

The rearrangement joins TRBV18 to TRBJ1-3; 7 positions match TRBD1. The V segment lost 3 bases and the J segment 0 bases; nucleotides outside the gene matches: 5. Germline V gene sequence: CDR1 KGHSH, CDR2 LQKENI. The CDR3 extends over 16 amino acids. The CDR3 loop is CASSPGTVNSGNTIYF. DNA of the CDR3: TGTGCCAGCTCACCCGGGACAGTAAACTCTGGAAACACCATATATTTT.

This clone was counted only a few times. V and J are TRBV12-3 or TRBV12-4 and TRBJ1-2; D unclear. The CDR3 has 12 residues. The V gene lost 5 bases and the J gene lost 5 bases, with 9 bases spanning the gap. In nucleotides, the CDR3 is TGTGCCAGCAGTACTACCCCGTATGGCTACACCTTC. Translation: CASSTTPYGYTF.

The chain recombines TRBV27 with TRBJ1-2; unclear D gene. The CDR3 extends over 13 amino acids. Between the trimmed V and J ends, which lost 6 bases and 6 bases, there was a span of 14 bases. The germline CDR1 and CDR2 sequences are MNHEY and SMNVEV (reference sequence). CDR3 sequence: CASSLLGVDGYTF. The CDR3 DNA follows: TGTGCCAGCAGCCTCCTCGGGGTTGATGGCTACACCTTC.

A few counts support this clone. The chain uses TRBV5-3 and TRBJ2-6; possible D gene TRBD1, 6 bases. TRBV5-3 is an open reading frame, and its role is uncertain. The V end lost 1 base, the J end lost 0 bases, and 17 bases lay between the germline ends. The CDR3 runs 19 residues. This chain's CDR3 is CARSLSGQGTSSGANVLTF. CDR3 DNA: TGTGCCAGAAGCTTGTCGGGGCAGGGGACCAGCTCTGGGGCCAACGTCCTGACTTTC.

The chain employs TRBV28 and TRBJ1-5; D gene ambiguous. CDR1 and CDR2 from the germline V gene are MDHEN and SYDVKM. The CDR3 covers 16 residues. V gave up 7 bases and J gave up 0 bases, with 16 bases separating them. CDR3 nucleotides: TGTGCCAGCAAGGAGGTAGTCAAGATTAGCAATCAGCCCCAGCATTTT. Translating it yields CASKEVVKISNQPQHF. Complete variable domain (other parts from reference TRBV28 and TRBJ1-5): DVKVTQSSRYLVKRTGEKVFLECVQDMDHENMFWYRQDPGLGLRLIYFSYDVKMKEKGDIPEGYSVSREKKERFSLILESASTNQTSMYLCASKEVVKISNQPQHFGDGTRLSIL.

This clone was seen only a few times. The chain recombines TRBV2 with TRBJ2-7; TRBD2 matches at 8 bases. Germline V gene sequence: CDR1 SNHLY, CDR2 FYNNEI. With V trimmed by 5 bases and J by 0 bases, 3 bases remained unmatched. The CDR3 has 14 amino acids. This chain's CDR3 is CASSSGRGSYEQYF. The CDR3 bases are TGTGCCAGCAGTAGCGGGAGAGGCTCCTACGAGCAGTACTTC.

In regard to this clone: Distinct nucleotide sequences in the sample also encode this CDR3. J is TRBJ1-5 and V is TRBV30, with 7 bases lining up with TRBD1. J was trimmed by 5 bases and V by 2 bases; bases with no gene match: 3. CDR3 length equals 13 residues. Germline CDR1 and CDR2: GTSNPN and SVGIG (reference sequence). CDR3 sequence (DNA): TGTGCCTGGAGTCCCCAGGGGGATCAGCCCCAGCATTTT. Its protein product is CAWSPQGDQPQHF. The complete variable domain, with remaining parts taken from reference TRBV30 and TRBJ1-5, reads SQTIHQWPATLVQPVGSPLSLECTVEGTSNPNLYWYRQAAGRGLQLLFYSVGIGQISSEVPQNLSASRPQDRQFILSSKKLLLSDSGFYLCAWSPQGDQPQHFGDGTRLSIL.

The V gene is TRBV5-4, the J gene TRBJ1-1, with D uncertain. The CDR3 totals 14 residues. V dropped 0 bases and J dropped 1 base, with 7 bases sitting between them. Per the germline V gene, CDR1 is SGHNT and CDR2 is YYREEE (reference sequence). In nucleotides, the CDR3 is TGTGCCAGCAGCTTGGCTATAGCGAACACTGAAGCTTTCTTT. It yields the protein CASSLAIANTEAFF.

The chain has TRBV27 and TRBJ2-2; D unclear. Germline V gives CDR1 MNHEY, CDR2 SMNVEV (reference sequence). The V and J ends lost 4 bases and 1 base respectively, with 10 bases between them. CDR3 length equals 15 residues. The DNA for the CDR3 is TGTGCCAGCAGTTCAACAACGGGGAACACCGGGGAGCTGTTTTTT. Protein product: CASSSTTGNTGELFF.

The chain employs TRBV7-2 and TRBJ2-5; 10 bases map to TRBD2. There are 14 residues in the CDR3. Germline V gene data show CDR1 as SGHTA and CDR2 as FQGNSA. Trimming cost V 4 bases and J 3 bases; bases outside gene matches: 2. CDR3 loop: CASSYGLAEETQYF. CDR3 nucleotide sequence: TGTGCCAGCAGCTACGGACTAGCGGAAGAGACCCAGTACTTC.

The chain combines TRBV6-2 or TRBV6-3 with TRBJ2-7; TRBD2 might be the D (5 bases). V lost 0 bases and J 2 bases, leaving 11 bases between the germline ends. Germline CDR1 and CDR2: MNHEY and SVGEGT. The CDR3 runs 15 residues. The CDR3 spells CASSYSLDPAYEQYF. The CDR3 coding sequence is TGTGCCAGCAGTTACTCACTAGACCCCGCCTACGAGCAGTACTTC.

The chain uses TRBV28 and TRBJ1-1; 7 bases are a match to TRBD1. The V gene's germline CDR1 is MDHEN and CDR2 SYDVKM. This CDR3 spans 15 amino acids. With V trimmed by 7 bases and J by 7 bases, 15 bases remained unmatched. The CDR3 nucleotides are TGTGCCAGCACCCTCCTGGTAGGGGGCAGGGTTGAAGCTTTCTTT. This translates into CASTLLVGGRVEAFF.